This TCR beta chain was sequenced in a study of CD8 T cells in ankylosing spondylitis. At least ten counts were recorded for this clonotype. Its antigen is not known. V shed 5 bases and J 1 base; nucleotides not matched to a gene: 6. CDR1 and CDR2 from the germline V gene are DFQATT and SNEGSKA (reference sequence). The CDR3 contains 15 residues. Findings and limits, study-wide: Reportedly, disease-linked clones are significantly enriched in ankylosing spondylitis patients' matched synovial fluid.

Library preparation for TCR beta used quantitative 5'-RACE with molecular barcodes. Each CDR3 protein is one row after TCRdb ran MiXCR on the 5' RACE reads. The data show 250,000 to 350,000 distinct CDR3 sequences, 20% to 25% seen once. The chain is built from TRBV20-1 and TRBJ1-5; 9 bases map to TRBD1. The clonotype comes from a female donor with ankylosing spondylitis or in good health (not recorded which). The sequencing sample was made of blood, either unsorted or a sorted T cell fraction (not recorded which). For the CDR3, the DNA is TGCAGTGCTCGTCCCGGGACAGGGAGCAATCAGCCCCAGCATTTT. It encodes CSARPGTGSNQPQHF.